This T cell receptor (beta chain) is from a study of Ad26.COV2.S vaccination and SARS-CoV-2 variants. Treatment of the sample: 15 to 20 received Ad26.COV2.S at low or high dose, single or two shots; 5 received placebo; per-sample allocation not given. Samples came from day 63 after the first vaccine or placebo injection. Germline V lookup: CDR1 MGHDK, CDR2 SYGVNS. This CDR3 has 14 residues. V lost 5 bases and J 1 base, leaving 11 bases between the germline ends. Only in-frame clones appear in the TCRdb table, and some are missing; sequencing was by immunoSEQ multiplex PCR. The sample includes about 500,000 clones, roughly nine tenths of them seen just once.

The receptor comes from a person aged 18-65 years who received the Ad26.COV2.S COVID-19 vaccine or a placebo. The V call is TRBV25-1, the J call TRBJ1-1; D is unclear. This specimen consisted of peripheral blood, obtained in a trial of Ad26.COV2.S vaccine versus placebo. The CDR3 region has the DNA TGTGCCAGCAGTCCCGAGGTCCGGAACACTGAAGCTTTCTTT. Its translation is CASSPEVRNTEAFF.